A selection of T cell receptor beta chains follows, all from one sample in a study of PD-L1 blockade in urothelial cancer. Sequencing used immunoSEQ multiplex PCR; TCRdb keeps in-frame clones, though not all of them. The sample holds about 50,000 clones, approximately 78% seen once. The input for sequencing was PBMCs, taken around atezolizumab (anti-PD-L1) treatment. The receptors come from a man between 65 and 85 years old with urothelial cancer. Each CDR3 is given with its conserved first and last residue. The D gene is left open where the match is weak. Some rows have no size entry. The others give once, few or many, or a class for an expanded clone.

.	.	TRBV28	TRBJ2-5	CASSVEQTETQYF	TGTGCCAGCAGCGTGGAACAGACGGAGACCCAGTACTTC
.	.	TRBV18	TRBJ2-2	CASSRMEPNTGELFF	TGTGCCAGCTCACGGATGGAGCCTAACACCGGGGAGCTGTTTTTT
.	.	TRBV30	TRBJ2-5	CAWSDLLRDIEETQYF	TGTGCCTGGAGTGACCTACTCCGGGACATAGAAGAGACCCAGTACTTC
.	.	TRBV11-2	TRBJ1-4	CASSLDGGLNEKLFF	TGTGCCAGCAGCTTAGACGGGGGTCTTAATGAAAAACTGTTTTTT
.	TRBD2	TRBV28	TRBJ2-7	CAIGTSGFEQYF	TGTGCCATTGGGACTAGCGGTTTCGAGCAGTACTTC
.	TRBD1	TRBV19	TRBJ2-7	CASSRSRDRDMHEQYF	TGTGCCAGTAGTCGTTCCCGGGACAGGGACATGCACGAGCAGTACTTC
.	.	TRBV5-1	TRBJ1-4	CASSRGAYEKLFF	TGCGCCAGCAGCCGCGGAGCTTACGAAAAACTGTTTTTT
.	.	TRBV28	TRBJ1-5	CASRGEGNQPQHF	TGTGCCAGCAGGGGGGAGGGCAATCAGCCCCAGCATTTT
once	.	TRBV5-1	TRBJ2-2	CASSLESLGTGELFF	TGCGCCAGCAGCTTGGAATCCCTAGGCACCGGGGAGCTGTTTTTT
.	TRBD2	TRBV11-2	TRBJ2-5	CASSFTSGSEETQYF	TGTGCCAGCAGCTTCACTAGCGGGAGCGAGGAGACCCAGTACTTC
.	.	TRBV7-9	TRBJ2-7	CASSPRDSYSYEQYF	TGTGCCAGCAGCCCCCGGGACTCCTACTCCTACGAGCAGTACTTC
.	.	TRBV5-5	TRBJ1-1	CASSHTLPGYTEAFF	TGTGCCAGCAGCCATACACTTCCCGGGTACACTGAAGCTTTCTTT
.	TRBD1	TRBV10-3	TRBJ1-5	CAIKGQGNQPQHF	TGTGCCATCAAGGGACAGGGAAATCAGCCCCAGCATTTT
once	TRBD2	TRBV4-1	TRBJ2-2	CASSQEPGLAGDTGELFF	TGCGCCAGCAGCCAGGAACCGGGACTAGCGGGAGACACCGGGGAGCTGTTTTTT
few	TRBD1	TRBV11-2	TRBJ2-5	CASSLSRQGARETQYF	TGTGCCAGCAGCCTATCGAGACAGGGGGCTAGGGAGACCCAGTACTTC
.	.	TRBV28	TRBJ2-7	CASSLDLREQYF	TGTGCCAGCAGTTTGGATTTGCGGGAGCAGTACTTC
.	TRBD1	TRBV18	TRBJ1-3	CASSPPTGGKRNTIYF	TGTGCCAGCTCACCGCCGACAGGGGGCAAGAGAAACACCATATATTTT
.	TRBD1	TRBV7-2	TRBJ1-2	CASSPTRDRTGYTF	TGTGCCAGCAGCCCCACCCGGGACAGGACTGGCTACACCTTC
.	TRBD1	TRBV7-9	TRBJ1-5	CASSRQGDQPQHF	TGTGCCAGCAGCCGACAGGGGGACCAGCCCCAGCATTTT
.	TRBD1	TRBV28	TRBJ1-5	CASTSGQGAIRNNQPQHF	TGTGCCAGTACCTCCGGACAGGGGGCGATACGTAATAATCAGCCCCAGCATTTT
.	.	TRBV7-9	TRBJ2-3	CASRLTGVTDTQYF	TGTGCCAGCAGGTTAACAGGCGTTACAGATACGCAGTATTTT
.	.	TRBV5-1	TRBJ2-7	CASSLDFVPGSEQYF	TGCGCCAGCAGCTTGGATTTTGTCCCCGGGTCCGAGCAGTACTTC
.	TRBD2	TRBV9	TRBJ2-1	CASSGRTPGLAYIPPYNEQFF	TGTGCCAGCAGCGGACGAACACCGGGACTAGCGTACATACCACCCTACAATGAGCAGTTCTTC
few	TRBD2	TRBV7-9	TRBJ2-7	CASSHGTSGRIGEQYF	TGTGCCAGCAGCCACGGGACTAGCGGGAGAATCGGCGAGCAGTACTTC
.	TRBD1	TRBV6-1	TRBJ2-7	CASSRDSQSYEQYF	TGTGCCAGCAGCCGGGACAGCCAATCCTACGAGCAGTACTTC
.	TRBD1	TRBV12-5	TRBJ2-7	CASGLGRQGEQYF	TGTGCTAGTGGTTTGGGTCGACAGGGCGAGCAGTACTTC
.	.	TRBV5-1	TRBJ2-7	CASSLTGSEQYF	TGCGCCAGCAGCTTGACAGGGTCCGAGCAGTACTTC
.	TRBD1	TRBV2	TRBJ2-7	CASRLGTGGGEQYF	TGTGCCAGCAGACTCGGGACAGGGGGCGGCGAGCAGTACTTC
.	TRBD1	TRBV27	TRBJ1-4	CASSFSGQGGKLFF	TGTGCCAGCAGTTTTAGTGGACAGGGAGGGAAACTGTTTTTT
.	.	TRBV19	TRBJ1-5	CASSTLGGQPQHF	TGTGCCAGTAGTACCTTGGGCGGGCAGCCCCAGCATTTT
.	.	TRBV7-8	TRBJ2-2	CASSLLDSANTGELFF	TGTGCCAGCAGCTTATTGGACAGTGCTAACACCGGGGAGCTGTTTTTT
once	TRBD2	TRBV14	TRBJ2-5	CASSQVAGRETQYF	TGTGCCAGCAGCCAAGTAGCGGGAAGGGAGACCCAGTACTTC
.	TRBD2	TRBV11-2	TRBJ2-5	CASSLDRWSSGGAVFETQYF	TGTGCCAGCAGCTTAGATCGGTGGTCTAGCGGAGGGGCGGTGTTTGAGACCCAGTACTTC
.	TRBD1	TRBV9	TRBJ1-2	CASSAQGDRDYGYTF	TGTGCCAGCAGCGCCCAGGGGGACAGGGACTATGGCTACACCTTC
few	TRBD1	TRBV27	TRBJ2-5	CASKGDSGETQYF	TGTGCCAGCAAAGGGGACAGTGGGGAGACCCAGTACTTC
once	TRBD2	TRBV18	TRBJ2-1	CASSPITSGSYNEQFF	TGTGCCAGCTCACCGATTACTAGCGGCTCCTACAATGAGCAGTTCTTC
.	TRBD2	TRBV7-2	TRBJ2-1	CASSESGSYYNEQFF	TGTGCCAGCAGCGAAAGCGGGAGTTATTACAATGAGCAGTTCTTC
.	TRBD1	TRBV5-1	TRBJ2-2	CASSTGGATLTGELFF	TGCGCCAGCTCCACAGGGGGTGCTACCCTCACCGGGGAGCTGTTTTTT
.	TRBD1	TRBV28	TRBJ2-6	CAGQGKSLSGANVLTF	TGCGCCGGACAGGGGAAAAGTTTATCTGGGGCCAACGTCCTGACTTTC
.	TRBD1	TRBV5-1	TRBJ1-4	CASSRQGGSEKLFF	TGCGCCAGCAGCCGACAGGGGGGAAGTGAAAAACTGTTTTTT
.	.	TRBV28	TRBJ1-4	CASRYSEKLFF	TGTGCCAGTCGGTACAGTGAAAAACTGTTTTTT
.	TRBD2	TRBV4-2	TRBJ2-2	CASSRVAREEAGELFF	TGTGCCAGCAGTCGCGTCGCTCGGGAGGAGGCCGGGGAGCTGTTTTTT
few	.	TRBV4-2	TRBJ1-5	CASSPTTGSNQPQHF	TGTGCCAGCAGCCCTACGACTGGTAGCAATCAGCCCCAGCATTTT
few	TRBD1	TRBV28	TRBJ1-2	CASSRSGQGLYGYTF	TGTGCCAGCAGCCGGTCGGGACAGGGGCTTTATGGCTACACCTTC
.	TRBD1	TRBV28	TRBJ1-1	CASSLRLGTDTEAFF	TGTGCCAGCAGTTTACGGCTTGGGACAGACACTGAAGCTTTCTTT
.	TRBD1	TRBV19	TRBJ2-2	CASSIRDRSTGELFF	TGTGCCAGTAGTATAAGGGACAGAAGCACCGGGGAGCTGTTTTTT
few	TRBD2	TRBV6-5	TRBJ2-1	CASSYSGELALNEQFF	TGTGCCAGCAGTTACTCGGGTGAACTAGCGTTAAATGAGCAGTTCTTC
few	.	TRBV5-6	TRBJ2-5	CASSYPTGGKETQYF	TGTGCCAGCAGCTACCCGACAGGCGGTAAAGAGACCCAGTACTTC
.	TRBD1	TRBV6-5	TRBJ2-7	CASKTGENEQYF	TGTGCCAGCAAAACAGGGGAAAACGAGCAGTACTTC
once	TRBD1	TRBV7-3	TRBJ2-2	CASSSGQGGGTGELFF	TGTGCCAGCAGCTCCGGACAGGGTGGTGGCACCGGGGAGCTGTTTTTT
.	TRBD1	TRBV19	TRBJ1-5	CASTGGGHQPQHF	TGTGCCAGCACAGGGGGCGGCCATCAGCCCCAGCATTTT
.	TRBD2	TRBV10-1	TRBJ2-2	CASSGRASGLNTGELFF	TGCGCCAGCAGTGGAAGGGCTAGCGGGTTGAACACCGGGGAGCTGTTTTTT